This TCR beta chain was recorded in a study of OX40 agonist ivuxolimab in advanced cancers. Study-level findings and limits: Not determined was the antigen specificity of the expanded peripheral T cells. More expanded clones were found, on average, in CD8+ than in CD4+ T cells.

A remark on this clone: Its antigen remains unknown.

Between the trimmed V and J ends, which lost 5 bases and 6 bases, there was a span of 16 bases. Germline V gene sequence: CDR1 PRHDT, CDR2 FYEKMQ (reference sequence). The length of the CDR3 is 14 residues. Libraries were prepared by immunoSEQ multiplex PCR; TCRdb keeps only in-frame clonotypes and omits some of them. The sample records tens of thousands of clones, approximately 90% being singletons. Sampled blood was obtained at baseline, cycle 4 day 1, and cycle 7 day 1. The sequence came from an adult with an advanced solid tumor such as melanoma, head and neck, liver or kidney cancer. The sequencing used CD4+ or CD8+ T cells sorted from blood, collected in a trial of the OX40 agonist ivuxolimab. The chain links TRBV13 to TRBJ2-5; D might be TRBD1 (5 bases). The CDR3 spells CASSLGQGGKTQYF. CDR3 coding DNA: TGTGCCAGCAGCCTCGGGCAGGGTGGAAAGACCCAGTACTTC.